A single sample is the source of the 9 T cell receptor beta chains below, sequenced in a study of blood T cell repertoires in COVID-19. Profiled with immunoSEQ multiplex PCR; TCRdb holds only in-frame clones, not every one. The sample shows around 130,000 clones, 87% of them seen only once. Sequences were obtained from peripheral blood. The receptors were sampled from a woman between 50 and 59 years old with acute or convalescent COVID-19.

This clone was recorded once. J is TRBJ2-1 and V is TRBV29-1, with D tentatively TRBD2 (6 bases). Germline CDR1 reads SQVTM; CDR2 reads ANQGSEA. Trimming removed 4 bases from V and 2 bases from J, with 15 bases in between. The CDR3 has 15 residues. The CDR3 region is CSVGNWGDPYNEQFF. CDR3 nucleotides: TGCAGCGTTGGCAACTGGGGGGATCCCTACAATGAGCAGTTCTTC.

In this sample, this clone turned up once. The chain couples TRBV7-8 to TRBJ1-1; a possible D gene is TRBD1 (5 bases). There are 15 residues in the CDR3. V lost 3 bases, J lost 1 base, and 12 bases lay in between. Per the germline V gene, CDR1 is SGHVS and CDR2 is FQNEAQ. The CDR3 DNA reads TGTGCCAGCAGCTTCAAGGGGATGAGGAACACTGAAGCTTTCTTT. Translating gives CASSFKGMRNTEAFF.

This chain joins TRBV9 and TRBJ2-2, with 7 positions matching TRBD1. After removal of 5 bases from V and 3 bases from J, the junction contained 4 bases not matched to a gene. CDR1 is SGDLS, CDR2 YYNGEE, per germline. The length of the CDR3 is 14 residues. In DNA form, the CDR3 reads TGTGCCAGCAGAAGACAGGGCTACACCGGGGAGCTGTTTTTT. It translates to CASRRQGYTGELFF.

The rearrangement uses TRBV11-2 and TRBJ1-1; 7 nucleotides line up with TRBD1. The CDR3 is made up of 17 amino acids. J was trimmed by 1 base and V by 0 bases; bases with no gene match: 8. Germline V gene data show CDR1 as SGHAT and CDR2 as FQNNGV. The CDR3 is CASSLERGRLKNTEAFF. Written as DNA, the CDR3 is TGTGCCAGCAGCTTAGAGAGGGGGCGGTTGAAGAACACTGAAGCTTTCTTT.

V and J are TRBV3-1 (or the pseudogene TRBV3-2) and TRBJ2-7, with 9 bases matching TRBD1. Germline V gene sequence: CDR1 LGHDT, CDR2 YNNKEL (reference sequence). Trimming cost V 0 bases and J 1 base; bases outside gene matches: 10. The CDR3 is 18 residues long. The chain's CDR3 is CASSQEDLRTGDSYEQYF. The CDR3 nucleotides are TGTGCCAGCAGCCAAGAGGATCTGAGGACAGGGGATTCCTACGAGCAGTACTTC.

This clone was detected only a few times. The chain couples TRBV4-1 to TRBJ2-2; TRBD2 aligns across 11 bases. The CDR3 totals 15 residues. Germline values: CDR1 MGHRA, CDR2 YSYEKL. After removal of 3 bases from V and 5 bases from J, the junction contained 2 bases not matched to a gene. The CDR3 here is CASSQGLAETGELFF. CDR3 in DNA: TGCGCCAGCAGCCAGGGACTAGCGGAAACCGGGGAGCTGTTTTTT.

Worth noting for this clone: Different DNA sequences within this sample yield the same CDR3. The V call is TRBV18, the J call TRBJ1-2; the match to TRBD1 covers 7 bases. There are 13 residues in the CDR3. Per the germline V gene, CDR1 is KGHSH and CDR2 is LQKENI. V lost 3 bases, J lost 3 bases, and 1 base stayed unmatched. Here the CDR3 reads CASSPGTDYGYTF. The CDR3 nucleotides are TGTGCCAGCTCACCGGGGACAGACTATGGCTACACCTTC.

This chain connects TRBV30 to TRBJ1-3; tentative D call: TRBD1 (6 bases). The CDR3 is 16 residues long. CDR1 GTSNPN and CDR2 SVGIG come from the germline V gene (reference sequence). The V end lost 1 base, the J end lost 7 bases, and 20 bases lay between the germline ends. The CDR3 DNA reads as TGTGCCTGGAGTGGGGACCCCGACAGGTATCGGAACACCATATATTTT. It translates to CAWSGDPDRYRNTIYF.

The V call is TRBV6-5, the J call TRBJ1-1; D unclear. From germline, CDR1 is MNHEY and CDR2 SVGAGI. Between the trimmed V and J ends, which lost 5 bases and 7 bases, there was a span of 14 bases. The CDR3 totals 13 residues. This CDR3 reads CASSPGQWSEAFF. The CDR3 DNA sequence: TGTGCCAGCAGTCCCGGCCAATGGAGTGAAGCTTTCTTT.